A single sample is the source of the 17 T cell receptor beta chains below, sequenced in a study of blood T cell repertoires in COVID-19. Method: immunoSEQ multiplex PCR; TCRdb's copy keeps in-frame clones and lacks some. The repertoire holds 150,000 or so clones, approximately 82% seen once, with nearly 15% in the top ten. Sequencing was carried out using PBMCs or T cells enriched from blood (not recorded which). The receptors stem from a man aged 50-60 years who had recovered from COVID-19.

The chain employs TRBV4-1 and TRBJ2-7; TRBD2 matches at 8 bases. The CDR3 runs to 15 residues. The trim removed 5 bases at V and 1 base at J, leaving 7 bases unmatched. CDR1 is MGHRA and CDR2 is YSYEKL in the germline V gene. CDR3 sequence: CASSSGRGGSYEQYF. CDR3 nucleotides: TGCGCCAGCAGCTCCGGGAGGGGGGGTTCCTACGAGCAGTACTTC.

The chain joins TRBV6-5 to TRBJ1-3; D uncertain. CDR1 and CDR2 from the germline V gene are MNHEY and SVGAGI. V was clipped by 0 bases and J by 0 bases, with 9 bases between them. The CDR3 runs 16 residues. The CDR3 sequence is CASSYSVAVSGNTIYF. Written as DNA, the CDR3 is TGTGCCAGCAGTTACTCCGTGGCAGTCTCTGGAAACACCATATATTTT.

CDR3 sequence reads: CASSPQGRGTEAFF. Here the CDR3 DNA reads TGTGCCAGCAGTCCACAGGGGAGAGGCACTGAAGCTTTCTTT. The rearrangement joins TRBV28 to TRBJ1-1, with 7 nucleotides matching TRBD1. The CDR3 totals 14 residues. V lost 5 bases, J lost 4 bases, and 7 bases stayed unmatched. The germline CDR1 and CDR2 sequences are MDHEN and SYDVKM. The variable domain in full, completed from reference TRBV28 and TRBJ1-1, reads DVKVTQSSRYLVKRTGEKVFLECVQDMDHENMFWYRQDPGLGLRLIYFSYDVKMKEKGDIPEGYSVSREKKERFSLILESASTNQTSMYLCASSPQGRGTEAFFGQGTRLTVV.

The chain combines TRBV3-1 (or the pseudogene TRBV3-2) with TRBJ2-2; 7 nucleotides match TRBD2. This CDR3 spans 15 amino acids. Germline CDR1 and CDR2: LGHDT and YNNKEL (reference sequence). V shed 5 bases, J shed 4 bases, and the junction held 7 bases outside the gene matches. In DNA form, the CDR3 reads TGTGCCAGCAGCAGAAGAGCGGGGAGCACCGGGGAGCTGTTTTTT. Translation gives CASSRRAGSTGELFF.

The rearrangement links TRBV27 to TRBJ1-5; D remains ambiguous. Trimming stripped 0 bases from V and 6 bases from J, with 12 bases between. The CDR3 runs 15 residues. From germline, CDR1 is MNHEY and CDR2 SMNVEV (reference sequence). CDR3 residues: CASSLSRQGGQPQHF. In nucleotides, the CDR3 is TGTGCCAGCAGTTTATCAAGGCAAGGAGGTCAGCCCCAGCATTTT.

The chain employs TRBV7-3 and TRBJ1-1, with unresolved D. The CDR3 totals 12 residues. V shed 5 bases and J shed 9 bases, with 13 bases lying between them. CDR1 SGHTA and CDR2 FQGTGA come from the germline V gene. CDR3 bases: TGTGCCAGCAGCCCTGCCGGAGGCAAAGCTTTCTTT. It is translated as CASSPAGGKAFF. The whole variable domain, filled in from reference TRBV7-3 and TRBJ1-1, reads GAGVSQTPSNKVTEKGKYVELRCDPISGHTALYWYRQSLGQGPEFLIYFQGTGAADDSGLPNDRFFAVRPEGSVSTLKIQRTERGDSAVYLCASSPAGGKAFFGQGTRLTVV.

V and J are TRBV10-3 and TRBJ1-1; 7 positions match TRBD1. V lost 10 bases to trimming and J lost 0 bases; unmatched junction nucleotides: 11. The CDR3 is 15 amino acids. The V gene's germline CDR1 is ENHRY and CDR2 SYGVKD. The CDR3 loop is CATRGTVNLNTEAFF. DNA of the CDR3: TGTGCCACCCGGGGGACAGTGAATTTGAACACTGAAGCTTTCTTT.

The chain uses TRBV10-3 and TRBJ2-7; 13 bases align to TRBD2. The length of the CDR3 is 14 residues. Trimming removed 6 bases from V and 7 bases from J; junction bases left unmatched: 6. CDR1 ENHRY and CDR2 SYGVKD come from the germline V gene. The CDR3 here is CAISGTSGAYEQYF. CDR3 coding DNA: TGTGCCATCAGCGGGACTAGCGGGGCGTATGAGCAGTACTTC.

For the CDR3, the DNA is TGTGCCAGCAGCTCATCCGGGACAGGGCAAGAGACCCAGTACTTC. It is translated as CASSSSGTGQETQYF. The V gene is TRBV9, the J gene TRBJ2-5; 9 positions agree with TRBD1. V lost 4 bases and J lost 2; bases outside the gene matches: 6. Per germline, CDR1 SGDLS and CDR2 YYNGEE. CDR3 length: 15 residues. Filled out from reference TRBV9 and TRBJ2-5, the complete variable domain reads DSGVTQTPKHLITATGQRVTLRCSPRSGDLSVYWYQQSLDQGLQFLIQYYNGEERAKGNILERFSAQQFPDLHSELNLSSLELGDSALYFCASSSSGTGQETQYFGPGTRLLVL.

V usage is TRBV10-3 and J usage is TRBJ2-7; 8 positions agree with TRBD1. The junction had 7 bases not matched to a gene; V was cut back by 3 bases and J by 0 bases. CDR3 length equals 16 residues. CDR1 is ENHRY and CDR2 is SYGVKD in the germline V gene. This chain's CDR3 is CAISDPGTGDSYEQYF. CDR3 in DNA: TGTGCCATCAGTGACCCCGGGACAGGCGACTCCTACGAGCAGTACTTC.

The gene calls are TRBV30 and TRBJ1-5; the D is unclear. V was shortened by 1 base and J by 3 bases, with 10 bases between the two germline ends. The germline V gene encodes CDR1 GTSNPN and CDR2 SVGIG (reference sequence). This CDR3 is built from 14 residues. For the CDR3, the DNA is TGTGCCTGGAGTGGCCCGGGGATCAATCAGCCCCAGCATTTT. Its protein is CAWSGPGINQPQHF.

CDR3 in DNA: TGTGCCAGCAGCCCCAATCGGCGACAGTCTATCTTTTATGGCTACACCTTC. Its translation is CASSPNRRQSIFYGYTF. V usage is TRBV3-1 (or the pseudogene TRBV3-2) and J usage is TRBJ1-2, with D possibly matching TRBD1 (5 bases). Trimming took 4 bases from V and 5 from J, leaving 23 bases between them. There are 17 residues in the CDR3. Germline CDR1 is LGHDT and CDR2 is YNNKEL (reference sequence).

This rearrangement joins TRBV6-1 to TRBJ1-4; D not certain. The V gene's germline CDR1 is MNHNS and CDR2 SASEGT. V was clipped by 3 bases and J by 1 base, with 12 bases between them. The CDR3 is 16 amino acids. The chain's CDR3 is CASSELAMLTNEKLFF. The CDR3 nucleotides are TGTGCCAGCAGTGAGTTGGCCATGTTAACTAATGAAAAACTGTTTTTT.

The chain combines TRBV3-1 (or the pseudogene TRBV3-2) with TRBJ1-2; 11 positions agree with TRBD1. CDR3 length: 14 amino acids. V was clipped by 6 bases and J by 4 bases; unmatched bases: 4. Germline V CDR1 and CDR2: LGHDT, YNNKEL (reference sequence). The CDR3 sequence: CASSRTGGGYGYTF. CDR3 bases: TGTGCCAGCAGTCGGACAGGGGGCGGCTATGGCTACACCTTC.

The V call is TRBV29-1, the J call TRBJ1-2, with D unclear. Per germline, CDR1 SQVTM and CDR2 ANQGSEA. The CDR3 is 14 amino acids. The V gene lost 0 bases and the J gene lost 5 bases, with 13 bases spanning the gap. DNA for the CDR3: TGCAGCGTTGAAGATGTTAATCGAGGGTATGGCTACACCTTC. Translated, it gives CSVEDVNRGYGYTF.

The gene calls are TRBV6-1 and TRBJ2-7; D is possibly TRBD1 (6 bases). Trimming took off 1 base at V and 0 bases at J, with 10 bases between the two ends. CDR3 length equals 15 residues. CDR1 is MNHNS, CDR2 SASEGT, per germline. CDR3 coding DNA: TGTGCCAGCAGTGAAGAGGAAGGGGGCTCCTACGAGCAGTACTTC. As protein: CASSEEEGGSYEQYF.

This clone was observed a few times. The same CDR3 is also encoded by other DNA sequences in this sample. V gene TRBV19 combines with J gene TRBJ2-3; TRBD2 is a possible D gene (6 bases). The CDR3 covers 16 residues. Germline CDR1 reads LNHDA; CDR2 reads SQIVND (reference sequence). Trimming stripped 3 bases from V and 1 base from J, with 14 bases between. The CDR3 loop reads CASSIYGGRGTDTQYF. CDR3 sequence (DNA): TGTGCCAGTAGTATTTATGGAGGGCGGGGCACAGATACGCAGTATTTT.